Listed here is a single TCR beta chain. The antigen remains undetermined. The method was immunoSEQ multiplex PCR; TCRdb's version includes in-frame clones alone and lacks a portion of them. The sample shows fewer than 40,000 clones, just over 85% of them seen only once. There are 17 residues in the CDR3. Germline lookup yields CDR1 SEHNR and CDR2 FQNEAQ (reference sequence). V lost 5 bases and J lost 6; bases outside the gene matches: 16. The sample originates from a study of T cell responses to AZD1222 COVID-19 vaccine. General study findings and limits: Dominant CD4 TCR responses targeted spike regions 160-218 and 743-854. Unmutated variant regions are reportedly the target of nearly half of TCRs that are spike-specific. At baseline, seropositivity was found in only six AZD1222 recipients. The donors showed a predominance of white British ancestry and of females, with possible underestimation of clonal diversity.

The origin of this receptor is an adult who received the MenACWY meningococcal vaccine as a control. Sequenced here: peripheral blood, sampled 28 days after the second dose of the MenACWY control vaccine. The chain couples TRBV7-9 to TRBJ2-1; 7 nucleotides align to TRBD2. CDR3 bases: TGTGCCAGCAGCACCCCCTCCGGACTAGAGAGTCTCAATGAGCAGTTCTTC. As protein: CASSTPSGLESLNEQFF.